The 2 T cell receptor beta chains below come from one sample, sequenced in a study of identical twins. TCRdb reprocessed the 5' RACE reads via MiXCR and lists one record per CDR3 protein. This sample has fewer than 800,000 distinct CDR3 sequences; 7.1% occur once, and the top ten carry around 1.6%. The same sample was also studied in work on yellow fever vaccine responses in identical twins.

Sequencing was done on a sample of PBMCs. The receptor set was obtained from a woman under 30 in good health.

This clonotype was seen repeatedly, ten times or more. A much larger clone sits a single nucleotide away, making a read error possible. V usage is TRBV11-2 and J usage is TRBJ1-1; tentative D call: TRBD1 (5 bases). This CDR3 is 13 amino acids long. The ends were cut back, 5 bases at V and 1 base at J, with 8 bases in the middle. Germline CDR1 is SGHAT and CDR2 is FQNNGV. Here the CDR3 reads CASSHDRNTEAFF. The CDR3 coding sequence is TGTGCCAGCAGCCATGACAGGAACACTGAAGCTTTCTTT.

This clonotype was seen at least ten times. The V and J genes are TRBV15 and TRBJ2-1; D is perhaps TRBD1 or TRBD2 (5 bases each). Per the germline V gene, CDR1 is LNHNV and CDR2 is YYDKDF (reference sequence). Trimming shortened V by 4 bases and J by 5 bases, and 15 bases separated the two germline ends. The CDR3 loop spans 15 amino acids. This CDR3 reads CATSMGREGHNEQFF. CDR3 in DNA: TGTGCCACCAGCATGGGGCGAGAGGGTCACAATGAGCAGTTCTTC.